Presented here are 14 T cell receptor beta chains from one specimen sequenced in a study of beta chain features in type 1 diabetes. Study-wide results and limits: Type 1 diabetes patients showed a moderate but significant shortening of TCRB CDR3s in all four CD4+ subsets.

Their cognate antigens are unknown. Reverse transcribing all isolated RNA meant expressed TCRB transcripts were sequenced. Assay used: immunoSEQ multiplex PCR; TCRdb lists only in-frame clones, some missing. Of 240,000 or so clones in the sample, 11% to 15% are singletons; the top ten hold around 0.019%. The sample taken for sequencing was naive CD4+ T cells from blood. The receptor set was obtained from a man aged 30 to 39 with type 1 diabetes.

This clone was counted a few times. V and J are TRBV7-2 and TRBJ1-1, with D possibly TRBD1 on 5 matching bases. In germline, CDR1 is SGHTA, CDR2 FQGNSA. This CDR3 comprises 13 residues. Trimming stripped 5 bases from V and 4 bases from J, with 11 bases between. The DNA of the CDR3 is TGTGCCAGCAGCCCAGGGCCGGGCACTGAAGCTTTCTTT. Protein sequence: CASSPGPGTEAFF.

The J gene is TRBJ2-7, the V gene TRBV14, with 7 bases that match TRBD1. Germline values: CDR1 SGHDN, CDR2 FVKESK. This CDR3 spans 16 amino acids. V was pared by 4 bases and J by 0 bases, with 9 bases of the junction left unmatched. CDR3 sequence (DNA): TGTGCCAGCAGCCCCACAGGGGCAGTAGGCTCCTACGAGCAGTACTTC. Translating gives CASSPTGAVGSYEQYF.

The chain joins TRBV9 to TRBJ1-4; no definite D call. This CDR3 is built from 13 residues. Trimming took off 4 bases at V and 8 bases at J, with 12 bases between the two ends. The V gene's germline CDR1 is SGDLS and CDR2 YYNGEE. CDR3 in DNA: TGTGCCAGCAGCTCCTCCTGGGAGGAAAAACTGTTTTTT. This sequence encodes CASSSSWEEKLFF.

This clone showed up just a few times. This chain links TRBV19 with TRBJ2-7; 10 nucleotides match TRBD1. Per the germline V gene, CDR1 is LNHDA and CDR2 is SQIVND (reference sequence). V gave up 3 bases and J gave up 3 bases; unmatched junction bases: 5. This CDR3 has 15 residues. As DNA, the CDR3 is TGTGCCAGTAGTATTCCGGGACAGGGGTACTACGAGCAGTACTTC. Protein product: CASSIPGQGYYEQYF. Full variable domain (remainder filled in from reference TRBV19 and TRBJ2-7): DGGITQSPKYLFRKEGQNVTLSCEQNLNHDAMYWYRQDPGQGLRLIYYSQIVNDFQKGDIAEGYSVSREKKESFPLTVTSAQKNPTAFYLCASSIPGQGYYEQYFGPGTRLTVT.

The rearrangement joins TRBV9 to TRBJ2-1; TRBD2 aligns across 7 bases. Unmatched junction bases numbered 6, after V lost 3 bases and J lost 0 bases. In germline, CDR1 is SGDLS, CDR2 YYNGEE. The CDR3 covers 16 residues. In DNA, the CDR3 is TGTGCCAGCAGCGGGGCGGGAGACAGCTCCTACAATGAGCAGTTCTTC. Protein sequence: CASSGAGDSSYNEQFF.

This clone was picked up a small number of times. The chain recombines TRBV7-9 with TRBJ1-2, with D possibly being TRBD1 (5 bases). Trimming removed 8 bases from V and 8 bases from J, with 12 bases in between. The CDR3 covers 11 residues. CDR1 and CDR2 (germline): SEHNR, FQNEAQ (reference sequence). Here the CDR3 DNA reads TGTGCCAGCCGGGGGGACGGGGGCTACACCTTC. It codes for CASRGDGGYTF.

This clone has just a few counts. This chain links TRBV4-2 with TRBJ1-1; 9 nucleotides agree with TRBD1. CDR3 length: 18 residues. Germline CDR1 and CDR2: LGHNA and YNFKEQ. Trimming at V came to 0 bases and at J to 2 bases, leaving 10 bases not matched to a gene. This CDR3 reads CASSQEGKWGQGNTEAFF. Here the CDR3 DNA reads TGTGCCAGCAGCCAAGAAGGTAAATGGGGACAGGGTAACACTGAAGCTTTCTTT.

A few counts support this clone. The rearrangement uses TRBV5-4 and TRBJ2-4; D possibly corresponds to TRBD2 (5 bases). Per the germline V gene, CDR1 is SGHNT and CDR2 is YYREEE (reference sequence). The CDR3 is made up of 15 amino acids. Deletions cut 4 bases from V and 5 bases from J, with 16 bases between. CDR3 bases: TGTGCCAGCAGCACCAGAGGCCCAGCGGAAAACATTCAGTACTTC. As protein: CASSTRGPAENIQYF.

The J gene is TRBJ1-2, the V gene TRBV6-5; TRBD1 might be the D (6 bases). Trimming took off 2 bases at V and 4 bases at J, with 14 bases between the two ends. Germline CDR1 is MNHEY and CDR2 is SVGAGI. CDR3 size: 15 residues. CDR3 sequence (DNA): TGTGCCAGCAGTTACGGCGGGGGCAAGCCCTATGGCTACACCTTC. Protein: CASSYGGGKPYGYTF.

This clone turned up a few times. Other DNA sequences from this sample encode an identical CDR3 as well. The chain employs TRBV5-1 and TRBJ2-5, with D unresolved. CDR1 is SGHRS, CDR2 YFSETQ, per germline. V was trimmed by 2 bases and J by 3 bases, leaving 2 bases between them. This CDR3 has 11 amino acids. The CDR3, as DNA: TGCGCCAGCAGCTTTAAAGAGACCCAGTACTTC. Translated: CASSFKETQYF.

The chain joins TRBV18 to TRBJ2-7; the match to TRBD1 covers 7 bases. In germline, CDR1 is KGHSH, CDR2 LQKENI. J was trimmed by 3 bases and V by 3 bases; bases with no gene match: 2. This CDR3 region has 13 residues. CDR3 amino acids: CASSPRDSYEQYF. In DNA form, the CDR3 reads TGTGCCAGCTCACCCCGGGACAGCTACGAGCAGTACTTC.

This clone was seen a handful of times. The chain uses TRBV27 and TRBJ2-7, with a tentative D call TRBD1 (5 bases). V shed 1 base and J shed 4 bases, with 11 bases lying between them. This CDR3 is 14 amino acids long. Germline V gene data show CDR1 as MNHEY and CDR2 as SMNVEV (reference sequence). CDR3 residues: CASSLFSQGYEQYF. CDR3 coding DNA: TGTGCCAGCAGTTTATTCTCTCAGGGATACGAGCAGTACTTC.

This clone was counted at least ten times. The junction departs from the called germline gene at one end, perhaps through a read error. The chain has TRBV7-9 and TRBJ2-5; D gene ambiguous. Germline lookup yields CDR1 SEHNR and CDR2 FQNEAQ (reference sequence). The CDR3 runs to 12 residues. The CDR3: CASSLAIPSSDF. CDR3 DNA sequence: TGTGCCAGCAGCTTAGCGATTCCGAGTTCGGACTTC.

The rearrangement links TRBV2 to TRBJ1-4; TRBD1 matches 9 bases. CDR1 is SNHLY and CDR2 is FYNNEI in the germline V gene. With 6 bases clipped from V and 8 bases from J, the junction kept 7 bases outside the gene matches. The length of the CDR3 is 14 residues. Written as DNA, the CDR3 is TGTGCCAGCAGCATACAGGGGGCTGGAGAAAAACTGTTTTTT. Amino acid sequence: CASSIQGAGEKLFF.